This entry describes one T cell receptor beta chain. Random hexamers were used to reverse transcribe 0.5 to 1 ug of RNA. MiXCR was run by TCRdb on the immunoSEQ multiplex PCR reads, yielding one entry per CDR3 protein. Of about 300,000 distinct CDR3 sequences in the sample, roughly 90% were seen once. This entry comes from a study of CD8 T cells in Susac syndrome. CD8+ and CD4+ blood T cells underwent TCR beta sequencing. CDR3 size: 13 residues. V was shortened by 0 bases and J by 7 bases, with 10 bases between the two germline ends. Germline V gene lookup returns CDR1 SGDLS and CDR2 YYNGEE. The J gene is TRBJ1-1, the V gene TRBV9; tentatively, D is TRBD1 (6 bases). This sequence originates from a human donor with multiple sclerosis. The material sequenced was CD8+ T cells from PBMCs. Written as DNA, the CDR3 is TGTGCCAGCAGCGTAGTACAGGGCTATGAAGCTTTCTTT. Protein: CASSVVQGYEAFF.